The entry below describes one TCR beta chain. The antigen remains undetermined. The data were obtained in a study of T cells in Graves' hyperthyroidism and ophthalmopathy. With duration under 3 months, ophthalmopathy was active: Clinical Activity Score at least 3, NOSPECS at least 4. Roughly 10 ml of fresh peripheral blood supplied the PBMCs. What was amplified from RNA transcripts were TCR beta CDR3 regions. TCR CDR3 regions were first amplified by RT-PCR with HTBI primers. TCRdb processed the multiplex PCR reads anew with MiXCR; each CDR3 protein has one entry. Here the sample spans about 350,000 distinct CDR3 sequences, less than 20% being singletons. Study results and limitations: Appearing also in blood were most of the thyroid clonotypes expanded above 0.001. A model of 13 V-J features distinguished ophthalmopathy from stable hyperthyroidism.

Per the germline V gene, CDR1 is SGHAT and CDR2 is FQNNGV. Trimming removed 5 bases from V and 5 bases from J; junction bases left unmatched: 20. The CDR3 sequence is 18 residues long. This sequence originates from a woman aged 35 to 49 with Graves' ophthalmopathy. The gene calls are TRBV11-2 and TRBJ2-5, with 7 nucleotides matching TRBD2. The sequenced sample consisted of blood. CDR3 loop: CASSAVGGNGLKHETQYF. Here the CDR3 DNA reads TGTGCCAGCAGCGCCGTGGGGGGGAATGGCCTCAAGCACGAGACCCAGTACTTC.